Listed here are 19 T cell receptor beta chains from one sample, sequenced in a study of T cell responses to AZD1222 COVID-19 vaccine. This table comes from immunoSEQ multiplex PCR, and its TCRdb copy is limited to in-frame clones, with some not included. In the table there are 75,000 to 95,000 clones, approximately 89% of which are singletons. The sequences come from peripheral blood, collected 28 days after the second dose of the MenACWY control vaccine. Source of these receptors: an adult who received the MenACWY meningococcal vaccine as a control.

This clone showed up just once. J is TRBJ2-5 and V is TRBV11-2; 7 bases are a match to TRBD1. The CDR3 spans 18 residues. V lost 1 base, J lost 2 bases, and 13 bases stayed unmatched. Germline V CDR1 and CDR2: SGHAT, FQNNGV. The CDR3 nucleotides read TGTGCCAGCAGCTTAGGCCAGGGGGTCCTGAATAGACAAGAGACCCAGTACTTC. Amino acids: CASSLGQGVLNRQETQYF.

This chain links TRBV4-3 with TRBJ2-4; D possibly corresponds to TRBD2 (6 bases). The ends were cut back, 1 base at V and 0 bases at J, with 13 bases in the middle. Per the germline V gene, CDR1 is LGHNA and CDR2 is YSLEER. The CDR3 covers 17 residues. The CDR3 DNA follows: TGCGCCAGCAGCCAAGGAGGAGGGCAGTTAGCCAAAAACATTCAGTACTTC. Protein sequence: CASSQGGGQLAKNIQYF.

This clone occurred once. The chain recombines TRBV3-1 (or the pseudogene TRBV3-2) with TRBJ1-1, with D possibly TRBD1 on 6 matching bases. This CDR3 spans 14 amino acids. Germline V gene data show CDR1 as LGHDT and CDR2 as YNNKEL (reference sequence). V was shortened by 4 bases and J by 1 base, with 10 bases between the two germline ends. CDR3: CASSRTDRNTEAFF. The CDR3 DNA sequence: TGTGCCAGCAGCCGAACGGACAGGAACACTGAAGCTTTCTTT.

The chain employs TRBV12-5 and TRBJ2-1, with D perhaps TRBD1 (6 bases). The V gene's germline CDR1 is LGHNT and CDR2 FRNRAP. V lost 4 bases and J 7 bases, leaving 17 bases between the germline ends. The CDR3 contains 15 residues. The CDR3 DNA is TGTGCTAGTGGTTCATCACGGACAGTTGGGAATGAGCAGTTCTTC. Encoded protein: CASGSSRTVGNEQFF.

This clone appeared once. This chain links TRBV19 with TRBJ1-1, with TRBD1 as a possible D gene (5 bases). CDR3 size: 15 residues. Germline CDR1 is LNHDA and CDR2 is SQIVND (reference sequence). The ends were cut back, 3 bases at V and 1 base at J, with 12 bases in the middle. This CDR3 is CASSILSGGNTEAFF. The DNA for the CDR3 is TGTGCCAGTAGTATCCTCAGCGGGGGGAACACTGAAGCTTTCTTT.

Here the CDR3 DNA reads TGTGCCAGCAGCTTGGGGGGGGTCTATGGCTACACCTTC. It codes for CASSLGGVYGYTF. The rearrangement joins TRBV5-4 to TRBJ1-2; D perhaps matches TRBD1 (5 bases). V was clipped by 0 bases and J by 4 bases, with 7 bases between them. Germline V gene data show CDR1 as SGHNT and CDR2 as YYREEE (reference sequence). CDR3 size: 13 residues.

The chain employs TRBV24-1 and TRBJ1-5; TRBD1 matches 8 bases. Germline V gene data show CDR1 as KGHDR and CDR2 as SFDVKD. The CDR3 sequence is 17 residues long. V lost 6 bases, J lost 1 base, and 10 bases stayed unmatched. CDR3 sequence reads: CATSRGQGLDSNQPQHF. CDR3 DNA: TGTGCCACCAGTAGAGGACAGGGATTGGACAGCAATCAGCCCCAGCATTTT.

The chain recombines TRBV6-1 with TRBJ2-1; D possibly corresponds to TRBD1 (6 bases). The CDR3 length is 15 residues. V dropped 2 bases and J dropped 2 bases, with 10 bases sitting between them. Germline V gene sequence: CDR1 MNHNS, CDR2 SASEGT. CDR3 coding DNA: TGTGCCAGCAGTGAATCTGGGACACCCTACAATGAGCAGTTCTTC. Translated, it gives CASSESGTPYNEQFF.

The chain is built from TRBV6-5 and TRBJ1-2; maybe TRBD1 (6 bases). This CDR3 is 14 amino acids long. Trimming removed 7 bases at V and 9 bases at J, with 21 bases between. The V gene's germline CDR1 is MNHEY and CDR2 SVGAGI. The DNA for the CDR3 is TGTGCCAGCACCACATCGGGGGGCATGGAAAGCTACACCTTC. Protein: CASTTSGGMESYTF.

The chain is built from TRBV30 and TRBJ1-2, with D perhaps TRBD1 (5 bases). The CDR3 loop spans 14 amino acids. Germline CDR1 reads GTSNPN; CDR2 reads SVGIG (reference sequence). Trimming removed 0 bases at V and 0 bases at J, with 8 bases between. CDR3 bases: TGTGCCTGGAGTGTAGTACAGGCTAACTATGGCTACACCTTC. Residues: CAWSVVQANYGYTF.

This sequence joins TRBV12-3 or TRBV12-4 and TRBJ1-2; D perhaps matches TRBD1 (6 bases). This CDR3 is 13 amino acids long. Trimming took 0 bases from V and 4 from J, leaving 6 bases between them. The CDR3 region has the DNA TGTGCCAGCAGTTTAGCAGGGGGCTATGGCTACACCTTC. Translation gives CASSLAGGYGYTF.

The chain recombines TRBV6-4 with TRBJ1-1; a possible D gene is TRBD1 (6 bases). CDR1 is MRHNA and CDR2 is SNTAGT in the germline V gene. The CDR3 consists of 14 residues. V lost 4 bases to trimming and J lost 4 bases, with 13 bases between them. The CDR3 is CASSVEGGGTEAFF. DNA for the CDR3: TGTGCCAGCAGTGTCGAGGGGGGGGGCACTGAAGCTTTCTTT.

The chain recombines TRBV4-2 with TRBJ1-2, with D unclear. Germline V gives CDR1 LGHNA, CDR2 YNFKEQ. The CDR3 totals 17 residues. Between the trimmed V and J ends, which lost 0 bases and 1 base, there was a span of 15 bases. CDR3 loop: CASSQEWRLRSNYGYTF. The CDR3, as DNA: TGTGCCAGCAGCCAAGAATGGAGGCTCAGGAGTAACTATGGCTACACCTTC.

The chain has TRBV7-2 and TRBJ2-1; TRBD2 matches at 8 bases. V shed 8 bases and J 0 bases; nucleotides not matched to a gene: 9. The CDR3 is 16 residues long. Germline CDR1 reads SGHTA; CDR2 reads FQGNSA. CDR3 amino acids: CASLRERGSSYNEQFF. CDR3 DNA: TGTGCCAGCCTCCGGGAGCGGGGGAGCTCCTACAATGAGCAGTTCTTC. Supplemented by reference TRBV7-2 and TRBJ2-1, the full variable domain reads GAGVSQSPSNKVTEKGKDVELRCDPISGHTALYWYRQSLGQGLEFLIYFQGNSAPDKSGLPSDRFSAERTGGSVSTLTIQRTQQEDSAVYLCASLRERGSSYNEQFFGPGTRLTVL.

The chain has TRBV2 and TRBJ1-6, with 7 bases that match TRBD1. The trim removed 9 bases at V and 9 bases at J, leaving 5 bases unmatched. The CDR3 sequence is 12 residues long. Germline-derived CDR1 and CDR2 are SNHLY and FYNNEI. This chain's CDR3 is CASTGEGSPLHF. The CDR3 coding sequence is TGTGCCAGTACAGGGGAGGGTTCACCCCTCCACTTT.

J is TRBJ2-6 and V is TRBV6-4; tentative D call: TRBD2 (5 bases). The germline V gene encodes CDR1 MRHNA and CDR2 SNTAGT. Trimming stripped 4 bases from V and 0 bases from J, with 13 bases between. This CDR3 has 17 amino acids. The CDR3 is CASSVGPRGSGANVLTF. DNA of the CDR3: TGTGCCAGCAGTGTTGGACCACGGGGCTCTGGGGCCAACGTCCTGACTTTC.

The chain carries TRBV29-1 and TRBJ2-3; D may match TRBD1 or TRBD2 (5 bases each). The CDR3 is made up of 13 amino acids. The germline V gene has CDR1 SQVTM and CDR2 ANQGSEA. The V gene lost 5 bases and the J gene lost 6 bases, with 15 bases spanning the gap. The CDR3 nucleotides read TGCAGCGTTAGCTGGGGGTTGAGGGATACGCAGTATTTT. Translating it yields CSVSWGLRDTQYF.

This rearrangement joins TRBV5-4 to TRBJ1-6, with D unclear. Germline CDR1 and CDR2: SGHNT and YYREEE (reference sequence). V lost 0 bases and J lost 8, with 9 bases in between. CDR3 length: 14 amino acids. CDR3 in DNA: TGTGCCAGCAGCTTGGCGGGAGGATATTCACCCCTCCACTTT. It is translated as CASSLAGGYSPLHF.

This clone was seen more than once but under ten times. This chain connects TRBV7-8 to TRBJ2-2; D uncertain. The CDR3 length is 12 residues. Germline loops: CDR1 SGHVS, CDR2 FQNEAQ. The V end was cut by 5 bases, the J end by 5 bases, with 6 bases between. The CDR3 nucleotides read TGTGCCAGCAGCCCCCGTACCGGGGAGCTGTTTTTT. As protein: CASSPRTGELFF.